This record covers a single TCR beta chain. Antigen unknown. The source of the sample is a study of Graves' ophthalmopathy and Graves' hyperthyroidism. Findings and caveats of the study: Blood shared most expanded thyroid clonotypes above 0.001 frequency.

Using RNA transcripts, the TCR beta CDR3 regions were amplified. HTBI-primed first-round RT-PCR preceded second-round multiplex PCR. Each CDR3 protein is one row after TCRdb ran MiXCR on the multiplex PCR reads. The data show some 170,000 distinct CDR3 sequences, under 45% seen once. V lost 2 bases and J 2 bases, leaving 10 bases between the germline ends. The CDR3 sequence is 15 residues long. This receptor was obtained from a young man with Graves' ophthalmopathy. The material sequenced was peripheral blood. V and J are TRBV12-3 or TRBV12-4 and TRBJ1-5, with D hard to call. CDR3 DNA sequence: TGTGCCAGCAGTTTACAGACGGGTGGCAATCAGCCCCAGCATTTT. The encoded protein is CASSLQTGGNQPQHF.